The present T cell receptor (beta chain) was sequenced within a study of blood T cell repertoires in COVID-19. The overall study: Both acute and convalescent COVID-19 samples were obtained from the United States, Italy and Spain. PBMCs, B-cell-depleted T cells, or T cells were the source of the cDNA or gDNA that made up the material.

The CDR3 runs to 13 residues. Germline V lookup: CDR1 MNHEY, CDR2 SMNVEV (reference sequence). With V trimmed by 9 bases and J by 5 bases, 5 bases remained unmatched. Authors' analysis steps: Estimated nucleated cell counts came from reference gene primer amplification. Produced via immunoSEQ multiplex PCR; TCRdb's table is partial and in-frame only. The DNA was the basis for D and trimming; V, J and clone size are from that table. The table shows about 120,000 clones, with over 60% occurring only once. This clone was recorded a few times. The sample was peripheral blood. The chain carries TRBV27 and TRBJ2-2, with TRBD1 identical over 8 bases. This receptor was taken from a human donor in a cohort sampled during active COVID-19. CDR3 bases: TGTGCCAGTGGACAGGGCTGGACCGGGGAGCTGTTTTTT. Protein product: CASGQGWTGELFF.